The clone carrying this T cell receptor beta chain was seen a few times. What it recognizes is unknown. Each CDR3 protein gets one entry after TCRdb re-called the 5' RACE reads with MiXCR. The sample carries tens of thousands of distinct CDR3 sequences, 20% to 25% recorded once. The CDR3 runs to 14 residues. Germline CDR1 is SGHDT and CDR2 is YYEEEE. V was cut by 3 bases and J by 3 bases, with 13 bases left in between. The data originate from a study of T-cell memory formation after mild COVID-19. Study-wide results and caveats: The main location of contracting CD4+ clones was CM and EM, and that of contracting CD8+ clones was EMRA. In pre-infection memory, a portion of responding clones appeared, which suggested that cross-reactive memory joined.

Sequenced material: PBMCs or a T cell subset sorted from them (not recorded which). This rearrangement joins TRBV5-6 to TRBJ2-7; D may be TRBD1 (6 bases). This TCR derives from a man between 18 and 35 years old who had mild COVID-19 (a few samples of this study predate the infection). Cell type and time point are not known. The DNA for the CDR3 is TGTGCCAGCAGCTCTATTGTGACAGGCTACGAGCAGTACTTC. Translation gives CASSSIVTGYEQYF.